This T cell receptor beta chain appears in the sequencing data of a study of shared clonotypes between healthy human individuals. Germline trimming cut 7 bases from V and 1 base from J; bases unmatched to any gene: 3. The CDR3 covers 14 residues. Germline CDR1 is WSHSY and CDR2 is SAAADI. Those who donated, Caucasian adults without exception, all lived in Nashville, Tennessee. DNA at 200 ng, around 30,000 T cell genomes, went into sorted-subset replicate PCRs. The assay was immunoSEQ multiplex PCR, and TCRdb's table has in-frame clones only and misses some. Of about 1.1 million clones listed, around 77% are singletons. For this clone: Its antigen is still unknown.

General study points: Roughly 4.6% of naive CD4 clonotypes were common to a few donors.

J is TRBJ2-2 and V is TRBV10-2; 7 bases fit TRBD2. The sequence derives from a man aged 18 to 30 in good health. Some clones in this sample may be carry-over from other donors' samples. The specimen was memory CD4+ T cells from PBMCs. Subset defined: CD45RA-negative fraction. This CDR3 reads CASNIAGNTGELFF. The CDR3 DNA is TGCGCCAGCAATATAGCGGGGAACACCGGGGAGCTGTTTTTT.